The 10 T cell receptor beta chains presented below share a single source sample, sequenced in a study of cytomegalovirus exposure and HLA in healthy donors. PCR was performed using 60 Vbeta and 13 Jbeta primers. Some clones are missing from TCRdb's copy, which holds only in-frame ones; the method was immunoSEQ multiplex PCR. The sample records around 90,000 clones, around 77% being singletons. The specimen was PBMCs. All receptors come from a man aged 25 to 45 in good health and CMV-seronegative.

V usage is TRBV6-1 and J usage is TRBJ1-2; D might be TRBD1 (5 bases). CDR3 size: 14 residues. The V end lost 7 bases, the J end lost 4 bases, and 16 bases lay between the germline ends. The germline V gene has CDR1 MNHNS and CDR2 SASEGT. In DNA, the CDR3 is TGTGCCAGCACCGCTGCCGGGGGGACCTATGGCTACACCTTC. Translated: CASTAAGGTYGYTF.

The chain has TRBV5-4 and TRBJ2-7, with a weak D call TRBD2 (5 bases). This CDR3 has 13 amino acids. The ends were cut back, 4 bases at V and 2 bases at J, with 10 bases in the middle. Germline V gives CDR1 SGHNT, CDR2 YYREEE (reference sequence). For the CDR3, the DNA is TGTGCCAGCAGCCTTGGACTGACCTACGAGCAGTACTTC. It is translated as CASSLGLTYEQYF. Full variable domain (outside the CDR3, taken from reference TRBV5-4 and TRBJ2-7): ETGVTQSPTHLIKTRGQQVTLRCSSQSGHNTVSWYQQALGQGPQFIFQYYREEENGRGNFPPRFSGLQFPNYSSELNVNALELDDSALYLCASSLGLTYEQYFGPGTRLTVT.

The genes are TRBV6-6 and TRBJ1-1; possibly TRBD1 for D (6 bases). The CDR3 totals 13 residues. Trimming shortened V by 1 base and J by 7 bases, and 10 bases separated the two germline ends. Germline V gene sequence: CDR1 MNHNY, CDR2 SVGAGI (reference sequence). CDR3 DNA sequence: TGTGCCAGCAGTTACTTCAGGGGTAGTGAAGCTTTCTTT. Amino acids: CASSYFRGSEAFF.

The V and J genes are TRBV5-6 and TRBJ2-3; D might be TRBD2 (8 bases). CDR1 and CDR2 (germline): SGHDT, YYEEEE. This CDR3 is 18 amino acids long. Trimming pared 4 bases from V and 2 bases from J, leaving 23 bases between. CDR3 in amino acids: CASSNPRSGGGYTDTQYF. The CDR3 DNA sequence: TGTGCCAGCAGCAACCCCCGGTCGGGAGGGGGCTACACAGATACGCAGTATTTT. Drawing the rest from reference TRBV5-6 and TRBJ2-3, the complete variable domain is DAGVTQSPTHLIKTRGQQVTLRCSPKSGHDTVSWYQQALGQGPQFIFQYYEEEERQRGNFPDRFSGHQFPNYSSELNVNALLLGDSALYLCASSNPRSGGGYTDTQYFGPGTRLTVL.

The V call is TRBV4-2, the J call TRBJ2-3; 15 bases agree with TRBD2. CDR1 and CDR2 from the germline V gene are LGHNA and YNFKEQ. This CDR3 contains 21 residues. Trimming at V came to 4 bases and at J to 4 bases, leaving 18 bases not matched to a gene. CDR3 bases: TGTGCCAGCAGCCCAAGGTCCGGACTAGCGGGGGGGCAAGGGTTTCCAGATACGCAGTATTTT. It yields the protein CASSPRSGLAGGQGFPDTQYF.

The rearrangement uses TRBV19 and TRBJ1-6; 10 nucleotides line up with TRBD1. The CDR3 spans 16 residues. In germline, CDR1 is LNHDA, CDR2 SQIVND (reference sequence). Trimming cost V 5 bases and J 10 bases; bases outside gene matches: 11. The DNA for the CDR3 is TGTGCCAGTAGTCCGAGGACAGGGGGAATGGGGTCACCCCTCCACTTT. Protein product: CASSPRTGGMGSPLHF.

The chain carries TRBV15 and TRBJ2-2; 8 bases match TRBD2. The length of the CDR3 is 16 residues. In germline, CDR1 is LNHNV, CDR2 YYDKDF (reference sequence). The junction had 1 base not matched to a gene; V was cut back by 0 bases and J by 1 base. For the CDR3, the DNA is TGTGCCACCAGCAGAGATCTAGCGGGGAACACCGGGGAGCTGTTTTTT. Protein: CATSRDLAGNTGELFF.

The chain employs TRBV6-5 and TRBJ1-3, with no clear D. CDR3 size: 15 residues. The germline gives CDR1 MNHEY, CDR2 SVGAGI. V lost 3 bases and J 0 bases, leaving 9 bases between the germline ends. CDR3 in DNA: TGTGCCAGCAGTTATTCCGACACCTCTGGAAACACCATATATTTT. Residues: CASSYSDTSGNTIYF.

This rearrangement joins TRBV7-2 to TRBJ1-2; the D gene is possibly TRBD1 (6 bases). Trimming cost V 6 bases and J 4 bases, with 15 bases left between them. The CDR3 is 14 amino acids. Per the germline V gene, CDR1 is SGHTA and CDR2 is FQGNSA. The CDR3 coding sequence is TGTGCCAGCAGGCCTCCGGGACAAGGCTATGGCTACACCTTC. Amino acid sequence: CASRPPGQGYGYTF.

The rearrangement uses TRBV6-1 and TRBJ1-1; D gene uncertain. V lost 5 bases and J 0 bases, leaving 7 bases between the germline ends. The CDR3 extends over 13 amino acids. Germline V lookup: CDR1 MNHNS, CDR2 SASEGT. Here the CDR3 reads CASSQVMNTEAFF. In DNA form, the CDR3 reads TGTGCCAGCAGTCAGGTAATGAACACTGAAGCTTTCTTT.